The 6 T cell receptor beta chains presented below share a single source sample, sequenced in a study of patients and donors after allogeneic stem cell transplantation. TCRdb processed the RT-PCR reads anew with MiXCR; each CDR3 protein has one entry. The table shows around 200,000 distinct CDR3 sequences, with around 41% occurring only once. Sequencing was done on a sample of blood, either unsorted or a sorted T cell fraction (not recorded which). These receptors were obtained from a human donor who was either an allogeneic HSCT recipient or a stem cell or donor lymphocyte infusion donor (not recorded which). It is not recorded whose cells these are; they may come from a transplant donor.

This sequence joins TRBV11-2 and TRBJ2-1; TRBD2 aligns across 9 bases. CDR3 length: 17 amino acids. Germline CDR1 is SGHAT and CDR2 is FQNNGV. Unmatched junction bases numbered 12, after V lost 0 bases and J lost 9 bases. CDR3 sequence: CASSLDISERGASEQFF. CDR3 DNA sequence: TGTGCCAGCAGCTTAGATATATCGGAGCGGGGGGCGAGTGAGCAGTTCTTC.

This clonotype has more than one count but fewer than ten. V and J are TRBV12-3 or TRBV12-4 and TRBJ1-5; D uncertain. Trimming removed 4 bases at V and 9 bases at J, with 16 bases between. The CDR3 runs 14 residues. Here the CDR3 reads CASSSPRREGPQHF. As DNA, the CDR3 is TGTGCCAGCAGTTCCCCCCGCAGAGAAGGGCCCCAGCATTTT.

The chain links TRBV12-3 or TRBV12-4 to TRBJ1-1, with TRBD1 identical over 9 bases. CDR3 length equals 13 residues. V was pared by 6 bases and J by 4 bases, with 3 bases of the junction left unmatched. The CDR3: CASRTGGGTEAFF. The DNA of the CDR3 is TGTGCCAGCAGGACAGGGGGGGGCACTGAAGCTTTCTTT.

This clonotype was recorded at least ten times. CDR3 residues: CSAPDRGNEKLFF. In DNA, the CDR3 is TGCAGTGCTCCGGACAGGGGAAATGAAAAACTGTTTTTT. The chain uses TRBV20-1 and TRBJ1-4, with 9 positions matching TRBD1. J was trimmed by 5 bases and V by 5 bases; bases with no gene match: 3. Germline assignment: CDR1 DFQATT and CDR2 SNEGSKA (reference sequence). This CDR3 is 13 amino acids long.

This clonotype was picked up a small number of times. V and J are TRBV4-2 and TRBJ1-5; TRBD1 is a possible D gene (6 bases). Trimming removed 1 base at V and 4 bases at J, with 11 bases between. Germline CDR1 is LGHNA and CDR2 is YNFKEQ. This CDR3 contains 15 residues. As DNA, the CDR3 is TGTGCCAGCAGCCAAGCGGGGGCGAGTAATCAGCCCCAGCATTTT. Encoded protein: CASSQAGASNQPQHF.

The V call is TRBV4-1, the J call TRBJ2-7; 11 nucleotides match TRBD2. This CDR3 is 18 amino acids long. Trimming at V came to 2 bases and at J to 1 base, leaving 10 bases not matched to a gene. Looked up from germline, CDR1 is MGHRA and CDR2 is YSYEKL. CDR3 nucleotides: TGCGCCAGCAGCCAAATGGGGCTAGCGGGGGGACATTCCTACGAGCAGTACTTC. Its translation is CASSQMGLAGGHSYEQYF.